One sample yielded the 25 T cell receptor beta chains listed below, sequenced in a study of T cells in Graves' hyperthyroidism and ophthalmopathy. RNA transcripts served as the template for amplifying TCR beta CDR3 regions. First-round RT-PCR targeting the TCR CDR3 was performed with the HTBI primer set. TCRdb reprocessed the multiplex PCR reads via MiXCR and lists one record per CDR3 protein. This sample yields about 290,000 distinct CDR3 sequences, of which 12% to 15% are seen a single time; about 30% belongs to the top ten. What was sequenced was blood. The receptors shown here come from a woman aged 45-65 years with Graves' hyperthyroidism that later progressed to Graves' ophthalmopathy.

This clonotype was found once. CDR3 loop: CASRERQGFGRTEAFF. CDR3 bases: TGCGCCAGCAGAGAGAGACAGGGGTTTGGAAGGACTGAAGCTTTCTTT. The genes are TRBV10-2 and TRBJ1-1; 8 bases map to TRBD1. This CDR3 spans 16 amino acids. V gave up 6 bases and J gave up 5 bases; unmatched junction bases: 14. Germline V lookup: CDR1 WSHSY, CDR2 SAAADI.

This clonotype has a count of ten or more. The chain links TRBV12-3 or TRBV12-4 to TRBJ1-1; D may be TRBD1 (6 bases). V gave up 2 bases and J gave up 8 bases, with 12 bases separating them. The length of the CDR3 is 13 residues. The DNA of the CDR3 is TGTGCCAGCAGTTTACGAAGGGGGACAGAAGCTTTCTTT. This codes for CASSLRRGTEAFF.

This clonotype was picked up a small number of times. This chain links TRBV7-2 with TRBJ2-2; TRBD1 matches 10 bases. From germline, CDR1 is SGHTA and CDR2 FQGNSA. The CDR3 runs 15 residues. With V trimmed by 5 bases and J by 6 bases, 6 bases remained unmatched. The CDR3 bases are TGTGCCAGCAGCCAGACAGGGGGCGCGTCCGGGGAGCTGTTTTTT. Translating it yields CASSQTGGASGELFF.

In its sample, this clonotype was seen a few times. The chain combines TRBV19 with TRBJ2-7; 11 bases align to TRBD1. The CDR3 covers 14 residues. V was clipped by 10 bases and J by 1 base; unmatched bases: 6. CDR1 LNHDA and CDR2 SQIVND come from the germline V gene (reference sequence). The CDR3 loop is CATLGTGGSYEQYF. The CDR3 coding sequence is TGTGCCACTCTTGGGACAGGGGGATCCTACGAGCAGTACTTC.

CDR3 DNA sequence: TGTGCCAGCAGCTCCCGTCGAGACACCGGGGAGCAGTTCTTC. Translating it yields CASSSRRDTGEQFF. The chain links TRBV11-2 to TRBJ2-1; D gene ambiguous. The germline CDR1 and CDR2 sequences are SGHAT and FQNNGV. The CDR3 sequence is 14 residues long. V dropped 4 bases and J dropped 10 bases, with 17 bases sitting between them.

The chain employs TRBV20-1 and TRBJ2-7, with 11 nucleotides matching TRBD2. This CDR3 comprises 15 residues. Germline CDR1 is DFQATT and CDR2 is SNEGSKA (reference sequence). V shed 3 bases and J 2 bases; nucleotides not matched to a gene: 6. The CDR3 spells CSARELAGGTYEQYF. As DNA, the CDR3 is TGCAGTGCTAGGGAGTTAGCGGGAGGGACCTACGAGCAGTACTTC.

This clonotype occurred many times. The gene calls are TRBV28 and TRBJ2-7; D is possibly TRBD1 (5 bases). Germline V gives CDR1 MDHEN, CDR2 SYDVKM. This CDR3 comprises 12 residues. V shed 8 bases and J shed 6 bases, with 14 bases lying between them. As DNA, the CDR3 is TGTGCCAGCGTCTCTTACCAGGGCGAGCAGTACTTC. Translated, it gives CASVSYQGEQYF.

At least ten counts were recorded for this clonotype. The CDR3 spells CASSPRGESRTGELFF. The CDR3 DNA follows: TGTGCCAGCAGCCCTCGGGGGGAATCAAGGACCGGGGAGCTGTTTTTT. The chain joins TRBV28 to TRBJ2-2; TRBD2 aligns across 7 bases. The V and J ends lost 6 bases and 5 bases, in that order; junction bases with no gene match: 12. Germline V CDR1 and CDR2: MDHEN, SYDVKM. The CDR3 runs 16 residues.

This clonotype was observed at least ten times. V usage is TRBV28 and J usage is TRBJ2-1; 12 nucleotides match TRBD2. Looked up from germline, CDR1 is MDHEN and CDR2 is SYDVKM. The CDR3 has 16 amino acids. J was trimmed by 2 bases and V by 4 bases; bases with no gene match: 3. CDR3 sequence: CASSSSGGVPYNEQFF. The CDR3 DNA reads as TGTGCCAGCAGTTCTAGCGGGGGGGTGCCCTACAATGAGCAGTTCTTC. The variable domain in full, completed from reference TRBV28 and TRBJ2-1, reads DVKVTQSSRYLVKRTGEKVFLECVQDMDHENMFWYRQDPGLGLRLIYFSYDVKMKEKGDIPEGYSVSREKKERFSLILESASTNQTSMYLCASSSSGGVPYNEQFFGPGTRLTVL.

The chain has TRBV20-1 and TRBJ2-1; D remains unclear. CDR3 length equals 19 residues. The germline V gene encodes CDR1 DFQATT and CDR2 SNEGSKA (reference sequence). V lost 0 bases and J 0 bases, leaving 21 bases between the germline ends. CDR3 sequence reads: CSARDWSGRAQGSYNEQFF. In DNA, the CDR3 is TGCAGTGCTAGAGATTGGAGTGGAAGGGCACAAGGCTCCTACAATGAGCAGTTCTTC.

To note about this clonotype: In this CDR3 the conserved last residue, phenylalanine or tryptophan, is missing, so a read error is likely. The chain employs TRBV9 and TRBJ2-7; D unclear. Trimming stripped 4 bases from V and 6 bases from J, with 14 bases between. Germline-derived CDR1 and CDR2 are SGDLS and YYNGEE. The CDR3 is 13 amino acids. The CDR3 reads CASSHPQVREQYL. CDR3 nucleotide sequence: TGTGCCAGCAGCCACCCTCAGGTGCGCGAGCAGTACCTC.

This clonotype occurred a few times. The CDR3 coding sequence is TGTGCCACCAGCCGGGACATTTATAATTCACCCCTCCACTTT. This encodes CATSRDIYNSPLHF. The rearrangement joins TRBV15 to TRBJ1-6, with D perhaps matching TRBD1 (6 bases). Per germline, CDR1 LNHNV and CDR2 YYDKDF (reference sequence). This CDR3 comprises 14 residues. The V end lost 5 bases, the J end lost 4 bases, and 9 bases lay between the germline ends.

The chain is built from TRBV7-9 and TRBJ1-1, with D possibly being TRBD1 (6 bases). Trimming took 6 bases from V and 4 from J, leaving 15 bases between them. The CDR3 spans 14 residues. From germline, CDR1 is SEHNR and CDR2 FQNEAQ (reference sequence). The CDR3 DNA reads TGTGCCAGCAGTCCCAGGGGCCGAGGCACTGAAGCTTTCTTT. Protein sequence: CASSPRGRGTEAFF. Using reference TRBV7-9 and TRBJ1-1 for the parts outside the CDR3, the full variable domain is DTGVSQNPRHKITKRGQNVTFRCDPISEHNRLYWYRQTLGQGPEFLTYFQNEAQLEKSRLLSDRFSAERPKGSFSTLEIQRTEQGDSAMYLCASSPRGRGTEAFFGQGTRLTVV.

This clonotype was counted ten times or more. V and J are TRBV6-1 and TRBJ2-1, with TRBD2 identical over 9 bases. Losses at the gene ends were 8 bases for V and 5 bases for J; bases not matched to a gene: 10. Germline V gene data show CDR1 as MNHNS and CDR2 as SASEGT. The CDR3 contains 15 residues. This CDR3 is CASVLRGLANNEQFF. The DNA for the CDR3 is TGTGCCAGCGTCTTGCGGGGACTAGCAAACAATGAGCAGTTCTTC.

This clonotype was picked up many times. The chain links TRBV18 to TRBJ2-7; tentative D call: TRBD2 (5 bases). The CDR3 length is 12 residues. V gave up 3 bases and J gave up 3 bases, with 6 bases separating them. Germline assignment: CDR1 KGHSH and CDR2 LQKENI. Here the CDR3 reads CASSPAGYEQYF. The CDR3 coding sequence is TGTGCCAGCTCACCTGCGGGCTACGAGCAGTACTTC.

The chain joins TRBV9 to TRBJ2-3; 8 bases align to TRBD2. Trimming removed 0 bases from V and 4 bases from J; junction bases left unmatched: 13. This CDR3 region has 18 residues. Germline loops: CDR1 SGDLS, CDR2 YYNGEE. Here the CDR3 DNA reads TGTGCCAGCAGCGTAGAGGTGTTCGGGTTAGCGGGACCAGATACGCAGTATTTT. Its translation is CASSVEVFGLAGPDTQYF.

This clonotype has only a few counts. The chain is built from TRBV7-9 and TRBJ2-7, with D perhaps matching TRBD1 (6 bases). Germline CDR1 SEHNR, CDR2 FQNEAQ (reference sequence). The CDR3 runs to 16 residues. The germline V and J ends were trimmed by 4 bases and 3 bases, with 19 bases remaining between them. The CDR3 region has the DNA TGTGCCAGCAGCTCCCGACCCTGGACAGTCGACTACGAGCAGTACTTC. Its translation is CASSSRPWTVDYEQYF.

The sample holds many counts of this clonotype. The CDR3 loop reads CSAPPPDSITYEQYF. As DNA, the CDR3 is TGCAGTGCCCCACCCCCCGACTCCATTACCTACGAGCAGTACTTC. The chain combines TRBV20-1 with TRBJ2-7, with D unclear. In germline, CDR1 is DFQATT, CDR2 SNEGSKA (reference sequence). This CDR3 is 15 amino acids long. The V and J ends lost 6 bases and 2 bases respectively, with 20 bases between them.

This clonotype came up many times. This sequence joins TRBV28 and TRBJ1-1; D remains ambiguous. Germline values: CDR1 MDHEN, CDR2 SYDVKM. V dropped 6 bases and J dropped 6 bases, with 11 bases sitting between them. This CDR3 contains 12 residues. The CDR3, as DNA: TGTGCCAGCAGCCTGCCTCCACCTGAAGCTTTCTTT. Translation: CASSLPPPEAFF.

In this sample, this clonotype turned up many times. V usage is TRBV7-6 and J usage is TRBJ2-1; 11 bases agree with TRBD2. Germline V CDR1 and CDR2: SGHVS, FNYEAQ. The junction had 5 bases not matched to a gene; V was cut back by 5 bases and J by 5 bases. This CDR3 spans 15 amino acids. CDR3 nucleotide sequence: TGTGCCAGCAGCACGGGACTAGCGGCCCACAATGAGCAGTTCTTC. This translates into CASSTGLAAHNEQFF.

This clonotype was counted many times. This chain connects TRBV9 to TRBJ2-1; a possible D gene is TRBD2 (5 bases). Trimming removed 0 bases from V and 2 bases from J, with 12 bases in between. CDR1 is SGDLS, CDR2 YYNGEE, per germline. The CDR3 totals 16 residues. The CDR3 reads CASSVGGNRAYNEQFF. CDR3 in DNA: TGTGCCAGCAGCGTAGGAGGGAATAGGGCCTACAATGAGCAGTTCTTC.

This clonotype was counted ten times or more. One junction end disagrees with the germline gene, perhaps due to a read error. This chain connects TRBV2 to TRBJ1-5, with a possible D match to TRBD1 (6 bases). The V gene's germline CDR1 is SNHLY and CDR2 FYNNEI. This CDR3 is 16 amino acids long. CDR3 nucleotides: TGTGCCAGCAGGGAAGGGGGGGAAAGGAGCAATCAGCCCCAGCATTTT. Its translation: CASREGGERSNQPQHF.

CDR3 in amino acids: CASSSHSGQETQYF. CDR3 sequence (DNA): TGTGCCAGCAGCTCGCATAGCGGCCAAGAGACCCAGTACTTC. The chain links TRBV7-8 to TRBJ2-5; weak D call: TRBD2 (6 bases). CDR3 length equals 14 residues. Trimming removed 4 bases from V and 1 base from J, with 10 bases in between. Germline CDR1 and CDR2: SGHVS and FQNEAQ. Full variable domain (remainder filled in from reference TRBV7-8 and TRBJ2-5): GAGVSQSPRYKVAKRGQDVALRCDPISGHVSLFWYQQALGQGPEFLTYFQNEAQLDKSGLPSDRFFAERPEGSVSTLKIQRTQQEDSAVYLCASSSHSGQETQYFGPGTRLLVL.

The V call is TRBV9, the J call TRBJ2-5; a possible D gene is TRBD2 (6 bases). The ends were cut back, 3 bases at V and 3 bases at J, with 15 bases in the middle. CDR1 and CDR2 (germline): SGDLS, YYNGEE. The CDR3 totals 15 residues. The CDR3 loop reads CASSATGTPEETQYF. CDR3 nucleotide sequence: TGTGCCAGCAGCGCAACCGGGACTCCCGAAGAGACCCAGTACTTC.

This clonotype was picked up many times. The chain recombines TRBV5-1 with TRBJ2-5, with 9 bases aligning to TRBD1. The trim removed 4 bases at V and 2 bases at J, leaving 6 bases unmatched. Germline V gives CDR1 SGHRS, CDR2 YFSETQ. The CDR3 length is 15 residues. For the CDR3, the DNA is TGCGCCAGCAGCCCCTTCGGACAGGGGCAAGAGACCCAGTACTTC. Its translation: CASSPFGQGQETQYF.